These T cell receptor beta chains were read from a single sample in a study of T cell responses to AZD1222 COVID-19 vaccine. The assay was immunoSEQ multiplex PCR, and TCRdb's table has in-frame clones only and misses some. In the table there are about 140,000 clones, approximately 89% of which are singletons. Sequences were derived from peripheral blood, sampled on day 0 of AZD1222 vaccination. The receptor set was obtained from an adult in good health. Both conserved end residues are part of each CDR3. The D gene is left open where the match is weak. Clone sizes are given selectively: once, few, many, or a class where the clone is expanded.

CDR3: CASSSGTGGFSYNEQFF
DNA: TGCGCCAGCAGCTCTGGGACAGGGGGTTTCTCCTACAATGAGCAGTTCTTC
size: NA
D: TRBD1
V: TRBV5-1
J: TRBJ2-1

CDR3: CASSRQETQYF
DNA: TGTGCCAGCTCCCGCCAAGAGACCCAGTACTTC
size: few
D: NA
V: TRBV18
J: TRBJ2-5

CDR3: CASRVAGQAEQYF
DNA: TGTGCCAGCAGAGTAGCGGGACAGGCTGAGCAGTACTTC
size: NA
D: NA
V: TRBV12-3/TRBV12-4
J: TRBJ2-7

CDR3: CASSPRDLAYEQYF
DNA: TGTGCCAGCAGCCCCCGGGACTTGGCCTACGAGCAGTACTTC
size: NA
D: NA
V: TRBV5-4
J: TRBJ2-7

CDR3: CASSPRHHTEAFF
DNA: TGTGCCAGCAGCCCTAGACACCACACTGAAGCTTTCTTT
size: NA
D: NA
V: TRBV7-9
J: TRBJ1-1

CDR3: CASSPRGANSPLHF
DNA: TGTGCCAGCAGCCCACGGGGGGCAAACTCACCCCTCCACTTT
size: NA
D: NA
V: TRBV9
J: TRBJ1-6

CDR3: CASSSRVRTNEKLFF
DNA: TGTGCCAGCAGCTCCCGGGTGAGGACTAATGAAAAACTGTTTTTT
size: NA
D: NA
V: TRBV7-9
J: TRBJ1-4

CDR3: CASSEVPVDRVGSPLHF
DNA: TGTGCCAGCAGTGAAGTCCCCGTCGACAGGGTAGGTTCACCCCTCCACTTT
size: NA
D: TRBD1
V: TRBV6-1
J: TRBJ1-6

CDR3: CASSLGGAYNQPQHF
DNA: TGTGCCAGCAGCTTAGGAGGGGCGTACAATCAGCCCCAGCATTTT
size: NA
D: NA
V: TRBV13
J: TRBJ1-5

CDR3: CASSEATSDRAYNEQFF
DNA: TGTGCCAGCAGTGAAGCGACTTCCGACAGGGCCTACAATGAGCAGTTCTTC
size: few
D: TRBD1
V: TRBV6-1
J: TRBJ2-1

CDR3: CASSESNPSGRAVTDTQYF
DNA: TGCGCCAGCAGTGAGTCGAATCCTAGCGGGAGGGCGGTTACAGATACGCAGTATTTT
size: NA
D: TRBD2
V: TRBV10-2
J: TRBJ2-3

CDR3: CASFPGTFNTEAFF
DNA: TGTGCCTCATTCCCCGGAACGTTCAACACTGAAGCTTTCTTT
size: once
D: NA
V: TRBV30
J: TRBJ1-1

CDR3: CASSFSNGYNQPQHF
DNA: TGTGCCAGCAGTTTTTCAAACGGCTACAATCAGCCCCAGCATTTT
size: few
D: NA
V: TRBV28
J: TRBJ1-5

CDR3: CASSEDAFYEQYF
DNA: TGTGCCAGCAGCGAAGACGCTTTCTACGAGCAGTACTTC
size: NA
D: NA
V: TRBV7-8
J: TRBJ2-7

CDR3: CASSFSRGGELFF
DNA: TGTGCCAGCAGCTTCTCCCGCGGCGGGGAGCTGTTTTTT
size: NA
D: NA
V: TRBV7-2
J: TRBJ2-2

CDR3: CASSFRGPNEKLFF
DNA: TGCGCCAGCAGCTTCAGGGGCCCTAATGAAAAACTGTTTTTT
size: NA
D: NA
V: TRBV5-1
J: TRBJ1-4

CDR3: CATSDKTGNWGEQYF
DNA: TGTGCCACCAGTGATAAGACAGGGAACTGGGGTGAGCAGTACTTC
size: NA
D: TRBD1
V: TRBV24-1
J: TRBJ2-7

CDR3: CASSWGQGGGNTIYF
DNA: TGCGCCAGCAGTTGGGGTCAGGGCGGTGGAAACACCATATATTTT
size: NA
D: NA
V: TRBV4-1
J: TRBJ1-3

CDR3: CSVGGRANYGYTF
DNA: TGCAGCGTTGGTGGCAGAGCTAACTATGGCTACACCTTC
size: NA
D: NA
V: TRBV29-1
J: TRBJ1-2

CDR3: CAISEPLAAGNYEQYF
DNA: TGTGCCATCAGTGAGCCGTTAGCGGCGGGGAACTACGAGCAGTACTTC
size: NA
D: NA
V: TRBV10-3
J: TRBJ2-7

CDR3: CASSLSDSQIYEQYF
DNA: TGTGCCAGCAGCTTATCGGACAGCCAGATCTACGAGCAGTACTTC
size: NA
D: NA
V: TRBV11-1
J: TRBJ2-7

CDR3: CASSLEGGDYEQYF
DNA: TGTGCCAGCAGCTTGGAAGGGGGCGACTACGAGCAGTACTTC
size: few
D: TRBD1
V: TRBV5-4
J: TRBJ2-7

CDR3: CASSPDRIGNTGELFF
DNA: TGTGCCAGCAGCCCGGACAGGATAGGGAACACCGGGGAGCTGTTTTTT
size: NA
D: TRBD1
V: TRBV13
J: TRBJ2-2

CDR3: CASSQDKGVHEQFF
DNA: TGCGCCAGCAGCCAAGATAAGGGGGTTCATGAGCAGTTCTTC
size: NA
D: NA
V: TRBV4-1
J: TRBJ2-1

CDR3: CASSYSSKYEQYF
DNA: TGTGCCAGCAGTTACTCTTCTAAGTACGAGCAGTACTTC
size: once
D: NA
V: TRBV6-6
J: TRBJ2-7

CDR3: CASSSETQPQHF
DNA: TGTGCCAGCAGTTCCGAAACTCAGCCCCAGCATTTT
size: NA
D: NA
V: TRBV12-3/TRBV12-4
J: TRBJ1-5

CDR3: CASSFYAVTSSYEQYF
DNA: TGTGCCAGCAGCTTTTATGCGGTTACGAGCTCCTACGAGCAGTACTTC
size: NA
D: NA
V: TRBV5-6
J: TRBJ2-7

CDR3: CASSPPKARYQETQYF
DNA: TGTGCCAGCTCACCACCGAAGGCGAGGTACCAAGAGACCCAGTACTTC
size: NA
D: NA
V: TRBV18
J: TRBJ2-5

CDR3: CASSAYGDEQFF
DNA: TGTGCCAGCAGCGCCTATGGAGATGAGCAGTTCTTC
size: few
D: NA
V: TRBV7-2
J: TRBJ2-1

CDR3: CASSYGSGTDTQYF
DNA: TGTGCCAGCAGTTACGGTAGCGGGACAGATACGCAGTATTTT
size: NA
D: TRBD2
V: TRBV6-5
J: TRBJ2-3

CDR3: CASSEVRRSNQPQHF
DNA: TGTGCCAGCAGTGAAGTAAGGAGGAGCAATCAGCCCCAGCATTTT
size: NA
D: NA
V: TRBV6-1
J: TRBJ1-5

CDR3: CASSRTGGATGELFF
DNA: TGTGCCAGCAGCAGGACAGGGGGCGCGACCGGGGAGCTGTTTTTT
size: NA
D: TRBD1
V: TRBV7-3
J: TRBJ2-2

CDR3: CASSPMGHGNTIYF
DNA: TGTGCCAGCAGCCCTATGGGGCATGGAAACACCATATATTTT
size: NA
D: NA
V: TRBV7-9
J: TRBJ1-3

CDR3: CASSSIPGLANTGELFF
DNA: TGCGCCAGCAGCTCCATACCGGGACTAGCGAACACCGGGGAGCTGTTTTTT
size: NA
D: TRBD2
V: TRBV5-1
J: TRBJ2-2

CDR3: CASRPGTANEKLFF
DNA: TGTGCCAGCAGGCCGGGGACAGCTAATGAAAAACTGTTTTTT
size: NA
D: TRBD1
V: TRBV2
J: TRBJ1-4

CDR3: CASSLALGAEVDTQYF
DNA: TGCGCCAGCAGCTTGGCGCTGGGGGCGGAGGTAGATACGCAGTATTTT
size: NA
D: NA
V: TRBV5-1
J: TRBJ2-3

CDR3: CASSPLTTYNEQFF
DNA: TGCGCCAGCAGCCCGCTTACTACTTACAATGAGCAGTTCTTC
size: NA
D: NA
V: TRBV5-1
J: TRBJ2-1

CDR3: CASRQAYEQYF
DNA: TGTGCCAGTAGACAGGCGTACGAGCAGTACTTC
size: NA
D: NA
V: TRBV27
J: TRBJ2-7

CDR3: CASSYSGQGKTF
DNA: TGTGCCAGCAGTTACTCCGGACAGGGGAAAACCTTC
size: NA
D: TRBD1
V: TRBV6-5
J: TRBJ1-2

CDR3: CAISEGYGSYNSPLHF
DNA: TGTGCCATCAGTGAGGGATATGGCTCCTATAATTCACCCCTCCACTTT
size: NA
D: NA
V: TRBV10-3
J: TRBJ1-6

CDR3: CASSLTWLPSWNGYTF
DNA: TGTGCCAGCAGCCTTACTTGGCTCCCCAGCTGGAATGGCTACACCTTC
size: NA
D: NA
V: TRBV7-2
J: TRBJ1-2

CDR3: CASSLASYEQYF
DNA: TGTGCCAGCAGCTTGGCGAGTTACGAGCAGTACTTC
size: NA
D: NA
V: TRBV5-6
J: TRBJ2-7

CDR3: CASSLKTGQGNTEAFF
DNA: TGCGCCAGCAGCTTGAAAACGGGACAGGGTAACACTGAAGCTTTCTTT
size: few
D: TRBD1
V: TRBV5-1
J: TRBJ1-1

CDR3: CASSSFPQPTDTQYF
DNA: TGCGCCAGCTCAAGCTTCCCCCAACCCACAGATACGCAGTATTTT
size: NA
D: NA
V: TRBV5-1
J: TRBJ2-3

CDR3: CASSPRSSPLHF
DNA: TGTGCCAGCAGCCCGAGGAGTTCACCCCTCCACTTT
size: NA
D: NA
V: TRBV7-2
J: TRBJ1-6

CDR3: CASTPGTSSSYEQYF
DNA: TGTGCCAGCACCCCAGGGACTAGCAGCTCCTACGAGCAGTACTTC
size: NA
D: TRBD2
V: TRBV7-8
J: TRBJ2-7

CDR3: CASGRGQAAGEAFF
DNA: TGTGCCAGCGGCCGAGGACAAGCAGCGGGTGAAGCTTTCTTT
size: NA
D: NA
V: TRBV7-9
J: TRBJ1-1

CDR3: CASSIDHRSSYEQYF
DNA: TGTGCCAGTAGTATAGACCACAGGAGCTCCTACGAGCAGTACTTC
size: NA
D: NA
V: TRBV19
J: TRBJ2-7

CDR3: CASSVTKRDGYTF
DNA: TGTGCCAGTAGTGTCACTAAGAGGGACGGCTACACCTTC
size: NA
D: NA
V: TRBV19
J: TRBJ1-2

CDR3: CASSHRTYGTEAFF
DNA: TGTGCCAGCAGCCATCGGACGTACGGGACTGAAGCTTTCTTT
size: NA
D: NA
V: TRBV14
J: TRBJ1-1

CDR3: CSVALTGNSNSPLHF
DNA: TGCAGCGTCGCCCTGACAGGCAACAGTAATTCACCCCTCCACTTT
size: NA
D: NA
V: TRBV29-1
J: TRBJ1-6

CDR3: CASSHPLNTEAFF
DNA: TGCGCCAGCAGCCATCCTCTGAACACTGAAGCTTTCTTT
size: NA
D: NA
V: TRBV4-1
J: TRBJ1-1

CDR3: CASRPGSGSYNEQFF
DNA: TGTGCCAGCAGACCCGGTAGCGGCTCCTACAATGAGCAGTTCTTC
size: NA
D: NA
V: TRBV9
J: TRBJ2-1

CDR3: CASSLKRGNEKLFF
DNA: TGTGCCAGCAGCCTCAAAAGGGGGAATGAAAAACTGTTTTTT
size: NA
D: NA
V: TRBV28
J: TRBJ1-4

CDR3: CASSSWGEETQYF
DNA: TGCGCCAGCAGCTCGTGGGGGGAAGAGACCCAGTACTTC
size: NA
D: NA
V: TRBV5-1
J: TRBJ2-5

CDR3: CSVEDQGGAGYGYTF
DNA: TGCAGCGTTGAAGATCAGGGGGGCGCAGGCTATGGCTACACCTTC
size: NA
D: TRBD1
V: TRBV29-1
J: TRBJ1-2

CDR3: CASSLTQHQTYEQYF
DNA: TGTGCCAGCAGCCTCACACAACACCAAACCTACGAGCAGTACTTC
size: NA
D: NA
V: TRBV7-8
J: TRBJ2-7